The text below deals with one TCR beta chain. This entry is derived from a study of healthy donors' naive CD4 and CD8 T cells. Study details: TCR alpha primers covered all functional IMGT alpha gene variants.

V lost 0 bases and J 4 bases, leaving 12 bases between the germline ends. Germline V gene data show CDR1 as SQVTM and CDR2 as ANQGSEA. The CDR3 length is 14 residues. TCR libraries were built from 450 to 650 ng of total RNA by linear amplification. TCRdb fed the reads into MiXCR, producing one record per CDR3 protein. The sample carries about 180,000 distinct CDR3 sequences, about four fifths recorded once. The chain couples TRBV29-1 to TRBJ2-5; no firm D call. Sequencing used naive CD4+ and CD8+ T cells sorted from blood, pooled from several donors. The clonotype comes from a pool of human donors in good health; the sample pools cells from several healthy donors. CDR3: CSVEDEKGGETQYF. The CDR3 DNA reads TGCAGCGTTGAAGATGAGAAGGGTGGAGAGACCCAGTACTTC.